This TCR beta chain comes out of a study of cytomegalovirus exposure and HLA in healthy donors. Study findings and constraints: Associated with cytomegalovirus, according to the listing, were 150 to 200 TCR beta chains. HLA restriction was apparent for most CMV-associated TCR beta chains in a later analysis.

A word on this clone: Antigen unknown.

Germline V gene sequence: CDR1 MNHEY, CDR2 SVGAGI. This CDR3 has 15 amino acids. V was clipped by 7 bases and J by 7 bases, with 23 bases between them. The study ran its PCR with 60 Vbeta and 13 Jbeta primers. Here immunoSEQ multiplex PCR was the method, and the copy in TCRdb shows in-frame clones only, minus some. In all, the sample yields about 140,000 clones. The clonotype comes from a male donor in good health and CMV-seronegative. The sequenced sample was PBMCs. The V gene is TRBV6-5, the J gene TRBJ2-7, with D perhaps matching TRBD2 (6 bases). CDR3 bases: TGTGCCAGCACCCCACTCTCGGGACTCTCTAGTGAGCAGTACTTC. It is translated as CASTPLSGLSSEQYF.